A selection of T cell receptor beta chains follows, all from one sample in a study of T-cell memory formation after mild COVID-19. One entry per CDR3 protein results from TCRdb running MiXCR on the 5' RACE reads. This table holds approximately 170,000 distinct CDR3 sequences, 13% found once. Material: PBMCs or a T cell subset sorted from them (not recorded which). These receptors came from a man in his late teens or twenties who had mild COVID-19 (a few samples of this study predate the infection). Cell type and time point are not known. The conserved cysteine and the conserved F or W are not part of the CDR3 here. D genes are given only for firm matches.

ASSIGQDTEAF,TRBV19,TRBJ1-1,.
ASSFMGPETQY,TRBV5-1,TRBJ2-5,.
ASSYSIYPLDSYEQY,TRBV6-5,TRBJ2-7,.
ASSQGQLQEPQH,TRBV4-1,TRBJ1-5,.
ASREGSSYNSPLH,TRBV4-3,TRBJ1-6,.
ASSYRTGGLFSPDTQY,TRBV5-1,TRBJ2-3,TRBD1
ASSQPTPPGEAF,TRBV7-9,TRBJ1-1,.
ASRDQGARNTEAF,TRBV5-1,TRBJ1-1,TRBD1
ASSDPDKEEAF,TRBV6-2/TRBV6-3,TRBJ1-1,.
ASSWASTDTQY,TRBV7-9,TRBJ2-3,.
ASSLDGTGNTIY,TRBV5-1,TRBJ1-3,.
ASSSGTGIAGELF,TRBV7-3,TRBJ2-2,TRBD1
ASTGTRSGNSPLH,TRBV2,TRBJ1-6,.
ASSSSGSATDTQY,TRBV9,TRBJ2-3,.
ASSSGTGGSDTQY,TRBV5-1,TRBJ2-3,TRBD1
ASSGRTGASYEQY,TRBV10-1,TRBJ2-7,TRBD1